The sequence of this TCR beta chain was determined in a study of T cell responses to AZD1222 COVID-19 vaccine. Study conclusions and caveats: Scientists sampled the repertoires only once the peak T cell response had passed. Unmutated regions of variants are reportedly targeted by nearly half of spike-specific TCRs.

Libraries were prepared by immunoSEQ multiplex PCR; TCRdb keeps only in-frame clonotypes and omits some of them. The sample has approximately 150,000 clones, less than 90% seen once; the top ten hold 1.5% to 2%. Trimming stripped 2 bases from V and 4 bases from J, with 20 bases between. CDR1 is GTSNPN, CDR2 SVGIG, per germline (reference sequence). The CDR3 loop spans 16 amino acids. A note on this clone: The antigen is not known.

The chain recombines TRBV30 with TRBJ1-1; maybe TRBD1 (5 bases). The material sequenced was peripheral blood, taken on day 0 of AZD1222 vaccination. The clonotype was recovered from an adult in good health. The CDR3 sequence: CAWSTGRLYGGTEAFF. The CDR3, as DNA: TGTGCCTGGAGTACCGGGCGGTTGTATGGGGGCACTGAAGCTTTCTTT.